This T cell receptor (beta chain) appears in the sequencing data of a study of shared clonotypes between healthy human individuals. Whole-study results and caveats: Among donors, sharing of clonotypes was expected to be affected by sequencing depth. Some clonotypes were shared by all four sorted-subset donors, while others were not shared. The non-shared ones had lower generation probabilities than the shared ones.

The length of the CDR3 is 16 residues. Trimming pared 1 base from V and 6 bases from J, leaving 16 bases between. Germline loops: CDR1 SNHLY, CDR2 FYNNEI. Notes on this clone: As yet, its antigen is unknown.

Execution of the assay was at deep level. Across several immunoSEQ plates, the genomic DNA of each subset was split evenly. Sequencing used immunoSEQ multiplex PCR; TCRdb keeps in-frame clones, though not all of them. The profile shows approximately 2.5 million clones, just over 90% of them singletons. This clonotype was obtained from a young man in good health. The J gene is TRBJ1-5, the V gene TRBV2; the D is unclear. The sequencing sample was made of naive CD4+ T cells sorted from blood. Subset indicated: CD45RA+ positively selected. CDR3 loop: CASSEGVGIAGQPQHF. The CDR3, as DNA: TGTGCCAGCAGTGAAGGCGTGGGGATAGCGGGTCAGCCCCAGCATTTT.